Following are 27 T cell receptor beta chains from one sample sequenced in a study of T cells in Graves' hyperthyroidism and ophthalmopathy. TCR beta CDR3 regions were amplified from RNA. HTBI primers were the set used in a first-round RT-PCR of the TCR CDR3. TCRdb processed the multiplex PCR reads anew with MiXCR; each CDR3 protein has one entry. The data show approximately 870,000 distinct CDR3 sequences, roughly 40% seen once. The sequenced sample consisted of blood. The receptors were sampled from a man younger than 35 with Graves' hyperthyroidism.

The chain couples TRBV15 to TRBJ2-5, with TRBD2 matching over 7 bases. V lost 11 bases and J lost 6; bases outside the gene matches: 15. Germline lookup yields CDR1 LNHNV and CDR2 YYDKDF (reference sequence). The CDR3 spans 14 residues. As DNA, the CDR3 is TGTGCCCCAGAGGAGGGAGGGGACGTTAAGACCCAGTACTTC. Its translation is CAPEEGGDVKTQYF.

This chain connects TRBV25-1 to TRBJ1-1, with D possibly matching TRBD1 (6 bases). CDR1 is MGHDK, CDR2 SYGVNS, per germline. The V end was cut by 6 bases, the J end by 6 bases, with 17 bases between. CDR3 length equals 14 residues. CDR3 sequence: CASSPWGGQAEAFF. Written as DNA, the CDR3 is TGTGCCAGCAGCCCCTGGGGGGGGCAGGCTGAAGCTTTCTTT.

The CDR3 sequence is CASDLGGNEQYF. CDR3 DNA: TGTGCCAGTGACCTGGGGGGCAACGAGCAGTACTTC. The chain links TRBV6-1 to TRBJ2-7; perhaps D is TRBD1 or TRBD2 (6 bases each). Trimming shortened V by 9 bases and J by 5 bases, and 14 bases separated the two germline ends. The CDR3 is 12 amino acids. Germline values: CDR1 MNHNS, CDR2 SASEGT.

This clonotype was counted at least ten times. The CDR3 DNA sequence: TGTGCCAGCAGCGGAGCAACCTATGGCTACACCTTC. Its translation: CASSGATYGYTF. V usage is TRBV7-9 and J usage is TRBJ1-2; D not resolved. CDR1 SEHNR and CDR2 FQNEAQ come from the germline V gene (reference sequence). There are 12 residues in the CDR3. The V end lost 5 bases, the J end lost 4 bases, and 8 bases lay between the germline ends.

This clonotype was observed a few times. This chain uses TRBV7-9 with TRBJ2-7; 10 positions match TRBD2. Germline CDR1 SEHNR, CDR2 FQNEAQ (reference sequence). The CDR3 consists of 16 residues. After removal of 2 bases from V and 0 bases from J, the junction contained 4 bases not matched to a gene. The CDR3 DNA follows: TGTGCCAGCAGCTTACTGACTAGCGGGCCCTCCTACGAGCAGTACTTC. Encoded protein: CASSLLTSGPSYEQYF.

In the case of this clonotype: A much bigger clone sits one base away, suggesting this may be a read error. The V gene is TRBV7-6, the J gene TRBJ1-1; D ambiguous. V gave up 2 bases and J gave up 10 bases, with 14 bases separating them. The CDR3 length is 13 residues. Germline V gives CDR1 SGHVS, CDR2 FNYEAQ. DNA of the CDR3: TGTGCCAGCAGCTTACTTCCAGGACTTGTAGCTTTCTTT. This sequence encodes CASSLLPGLVAFF. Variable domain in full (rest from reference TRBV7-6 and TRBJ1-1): GAGVSQSPRYKVTKRGQDVALRCDPISGHVSLYWYRQALGQGPEFLTYFNYEAQQDKSGLPNDRFSAERPEGSISTLTIQRTEQRDSAMYRCASSLLPGLVAFFGQGTRLTVV.

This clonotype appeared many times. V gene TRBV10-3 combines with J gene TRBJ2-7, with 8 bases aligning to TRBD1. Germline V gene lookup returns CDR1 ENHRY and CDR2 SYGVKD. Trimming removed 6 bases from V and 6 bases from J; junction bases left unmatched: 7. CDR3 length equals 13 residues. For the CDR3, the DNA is TGTGCCATCAGCCACCCCGACAGGGGCGAGCAGTACTTC. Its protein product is CAISHPDRGEQYF.

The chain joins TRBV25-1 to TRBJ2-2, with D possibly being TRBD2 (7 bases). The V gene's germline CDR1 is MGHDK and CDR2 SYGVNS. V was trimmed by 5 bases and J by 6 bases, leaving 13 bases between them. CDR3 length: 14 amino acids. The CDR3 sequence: CASSMQGRAGELFF. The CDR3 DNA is TGTGCCAGCAGTATGCAGGGGAGGGCCGGGGAGCTGTTTTTT.

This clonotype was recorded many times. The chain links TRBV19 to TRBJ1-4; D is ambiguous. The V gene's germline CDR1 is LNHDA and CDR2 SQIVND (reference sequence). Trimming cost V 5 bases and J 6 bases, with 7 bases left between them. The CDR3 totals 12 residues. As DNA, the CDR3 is TGTGCCAGTAGTCCCTCTTATGAAAAACTGTTTTTT. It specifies CASSPSYEKLFF.

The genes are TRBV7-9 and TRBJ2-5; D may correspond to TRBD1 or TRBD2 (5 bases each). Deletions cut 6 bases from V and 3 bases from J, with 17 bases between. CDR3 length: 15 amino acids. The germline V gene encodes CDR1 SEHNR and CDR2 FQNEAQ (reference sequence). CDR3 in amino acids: CASRRTRGGEETQYF. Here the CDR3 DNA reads TGTGCCAGCAGACGTACTCGGGGCGGTGAAGAGACCCAGTACTTC.

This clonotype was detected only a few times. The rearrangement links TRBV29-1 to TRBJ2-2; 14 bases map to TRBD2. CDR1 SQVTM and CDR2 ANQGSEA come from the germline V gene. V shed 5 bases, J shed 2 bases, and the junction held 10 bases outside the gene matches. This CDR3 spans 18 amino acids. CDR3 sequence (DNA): TGCAGCGTTCCTAGAGGACTAGCGGGAGGACTAAACACCGGGGAGCTGTTTTTT. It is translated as CSVPRGLAGGLNTGELFF.

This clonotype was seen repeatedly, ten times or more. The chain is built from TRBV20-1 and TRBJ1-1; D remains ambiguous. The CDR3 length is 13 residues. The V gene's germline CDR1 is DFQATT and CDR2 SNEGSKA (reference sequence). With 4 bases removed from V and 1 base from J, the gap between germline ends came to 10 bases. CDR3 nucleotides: TGCAGTGCTATAAATTACCAGAACACTGAAGCTTTCTTT. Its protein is CSAINYQNTEAFF.

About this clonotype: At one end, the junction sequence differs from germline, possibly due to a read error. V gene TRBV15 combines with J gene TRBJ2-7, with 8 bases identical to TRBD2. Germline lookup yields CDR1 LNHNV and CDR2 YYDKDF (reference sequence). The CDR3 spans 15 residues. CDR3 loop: CTTSRVTGGSYEQYF. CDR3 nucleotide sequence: TGTACCACCAGCAGAGTCACGGGAGGGTCCTACGAGCAGTACTTC.

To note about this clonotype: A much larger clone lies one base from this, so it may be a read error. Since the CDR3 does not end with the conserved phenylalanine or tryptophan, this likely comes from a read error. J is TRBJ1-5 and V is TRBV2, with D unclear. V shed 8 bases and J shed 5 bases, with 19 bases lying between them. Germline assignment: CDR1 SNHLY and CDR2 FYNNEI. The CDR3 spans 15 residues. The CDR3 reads CASARRFRRDQPQHL. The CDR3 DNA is TGTGCCAGCGCCCGCAGGTTCAGGAGAGATCAGCCCCAGCATCTT.

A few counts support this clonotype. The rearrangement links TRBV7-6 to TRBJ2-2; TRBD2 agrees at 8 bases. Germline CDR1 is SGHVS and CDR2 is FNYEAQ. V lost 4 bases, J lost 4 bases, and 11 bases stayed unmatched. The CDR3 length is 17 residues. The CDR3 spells CASSSPREGEVTGELFF. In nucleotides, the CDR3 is TGTGCCAGCAGCTCTCCCCGGGAGGGGGAGGTCACCGGGGAGCTGTTTTTT. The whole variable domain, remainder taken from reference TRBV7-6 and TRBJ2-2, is GAGVSQSPRYKVTKRGQDVALRCDPISGHVSLYWYRQALGQGPEFLTYFNYEAQQDKSGLPNDRFSAERPEGSISTLTIQRTEQRDSAMYRCASSSPREGEVTGELFFGEGSRLTVL.

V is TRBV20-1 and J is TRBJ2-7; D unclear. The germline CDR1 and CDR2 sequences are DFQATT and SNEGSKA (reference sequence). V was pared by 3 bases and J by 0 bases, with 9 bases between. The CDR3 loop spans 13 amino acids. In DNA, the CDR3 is TGCAGTGCTAGGCAAAGGAGCTCCTACGAGCAGTACTTC. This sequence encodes CSARQRSSYEQYF.

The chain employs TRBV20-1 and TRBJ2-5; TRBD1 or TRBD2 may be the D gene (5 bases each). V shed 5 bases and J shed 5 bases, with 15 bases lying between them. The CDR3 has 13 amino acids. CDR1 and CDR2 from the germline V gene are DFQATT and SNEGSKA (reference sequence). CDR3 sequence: CSAVPGRGETQYF. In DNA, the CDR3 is TGCAGTGCTGTACCGGGACGAGGGGAGACCCAGTACTTC.

The CDR3 region has the DNA TGCAGCGCCCCGGTCGGGGGTCCTAGTGATACGCAGTATTTT. Protein sequence: CSAPVGGPSDTQYF. The rearrangement links TRBV29-1 to TRBJ2-3, with D tentatively TRBD2 (6 bases). The CDR3 consists of 14 residues. Germline-derived CDR1 and CDR2 are SQVTM and ANQGSEA. Trimming took 7 bases from V and 6 from J, leaving 20 bases between them.

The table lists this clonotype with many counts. CDR3 protein: CSARDRTATGYTF. CDR3 coding DNA: TGCAGTGCTAGAGACCGGACAGCCACGGGCTACACCTTC. The chain recombines TRBV20-1 with TRBJ1-2; maybe TRBD1 (6 bases). The CDR3 extends over 13 amino acids. Trimming pared 0 bases from V and 8 bases from J, leaving 13 bases between. Germline CDR1 reads DFQATT; CDR2 reads SNEGSKA (reference sequence).

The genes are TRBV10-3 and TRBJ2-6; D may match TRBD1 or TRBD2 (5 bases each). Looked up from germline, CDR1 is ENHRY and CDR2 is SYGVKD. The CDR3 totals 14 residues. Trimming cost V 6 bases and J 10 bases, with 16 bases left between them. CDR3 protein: CAISEPSGTNVLTF. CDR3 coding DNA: TGTGCCATCAGCGAGCCATCAGGGACGAACGTCCTGACTTTC.

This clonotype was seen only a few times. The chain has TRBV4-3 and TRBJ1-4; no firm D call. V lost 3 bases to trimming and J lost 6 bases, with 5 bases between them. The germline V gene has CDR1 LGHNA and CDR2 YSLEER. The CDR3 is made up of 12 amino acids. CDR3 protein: CASSHSYEKLFF. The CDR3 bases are TGCGCCAGCAGCCATTCTTATGAAAAACTGTTTTTT.

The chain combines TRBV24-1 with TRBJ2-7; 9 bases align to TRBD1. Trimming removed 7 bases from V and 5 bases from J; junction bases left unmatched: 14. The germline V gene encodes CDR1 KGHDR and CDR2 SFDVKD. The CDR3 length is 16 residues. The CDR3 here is CATSEPLGQGTDEQYF. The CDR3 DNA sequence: TGTGCCACCAGCGAGCCACTCGGACAGGGGACCGACGAGCAGTACTTC.

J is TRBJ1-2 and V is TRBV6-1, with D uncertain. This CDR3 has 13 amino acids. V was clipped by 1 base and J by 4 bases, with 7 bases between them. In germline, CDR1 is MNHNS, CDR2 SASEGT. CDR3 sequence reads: CASSEGAGYGYTF. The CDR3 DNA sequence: TGTGCCAGCAGTGAAGGAGCAGGCTATGGCTACACCTTC.

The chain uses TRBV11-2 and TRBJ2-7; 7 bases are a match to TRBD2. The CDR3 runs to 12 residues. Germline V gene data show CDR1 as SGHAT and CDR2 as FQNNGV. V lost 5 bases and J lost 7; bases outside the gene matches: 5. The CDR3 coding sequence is TGTGCCAGCAGCAGGAAAGCGGGAGAGCAGTACTTC. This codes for CASSRKAGEQYF.

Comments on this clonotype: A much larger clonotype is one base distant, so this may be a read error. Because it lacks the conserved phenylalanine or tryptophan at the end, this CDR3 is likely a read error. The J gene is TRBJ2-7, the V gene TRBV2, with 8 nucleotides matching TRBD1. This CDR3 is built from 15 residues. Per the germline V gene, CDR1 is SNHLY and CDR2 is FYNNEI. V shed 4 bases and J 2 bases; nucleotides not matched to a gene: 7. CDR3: CASSVDRGGTYEQYL. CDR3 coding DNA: TGTGCCAGCAGTGTTGACAGGGGCGGCACCTACGAGCAGTACCTC.

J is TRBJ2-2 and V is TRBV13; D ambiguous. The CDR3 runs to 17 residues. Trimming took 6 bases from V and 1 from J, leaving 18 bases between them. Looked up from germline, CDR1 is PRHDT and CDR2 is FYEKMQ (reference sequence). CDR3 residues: CASSPAGPKMNTGELFF. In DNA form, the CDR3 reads TGTGCCAGCAGTCCGGCAGGCCCGAAAATGAACACCGGGGAGCTGTTTTTT.

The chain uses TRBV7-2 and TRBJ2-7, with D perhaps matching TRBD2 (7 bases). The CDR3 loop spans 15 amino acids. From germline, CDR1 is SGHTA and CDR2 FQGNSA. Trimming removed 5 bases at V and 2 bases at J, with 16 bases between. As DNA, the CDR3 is TGTGCCAGCAGCCCAACCGCGGGGGCAACCTACGAGCAGTACTTC. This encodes CASSPTAGATYEQYF.